Presented here are 30 T cell receptor beta chains from one specimen sequenced in a study of cytomegalovirus exposure and HLA in healthy donors. The PCR contained 60 Vbeta and 13 Jbeta primers. Clones were read by immunoSEQ multiplex PCR, and TCRdb kept only the in-frame ones, dropping some. The table lists approximately 110,000 clones, over 80% of them singletons, with 0.2% to 0.3% in the top ten. Material for sequencing was PBMCs. The receptors were gathered from a man in his fifties or sixties in good health and CMV-seronegative.

This chain joins TRBV5-1 and TRBJ2-5; D is possibly TRBD1 (5 bases). The CDR3 covers 14 residues. CDR1 is SGHRS and CDR2 is YFSETQ in the germline V gene. V was trimmed by 0 bases and J by 5 bases, leaving 11 bases between them. CDR3 sequence: CASSLDRNRETQYF. The DNA of the CDR3 is TGCGCCAGCAGCTTGGACCGGAACAGGGAGACCCAGTACTTC.

CDR3 residues: CASSSDRGLEAFF. CDR3 nucleotides: TGTGCCAGCAGCAGCGACAGGGGACTTGAAGCTTTCTTT. The gene calls are TRBV7-2 and TRBJ1-1; 8 bases line up with TRBD1. The CDR3 runs 13 residues. The germline V gene has CDR1 SGHTA and CDR2 FQGNSA. Losses at the gene ends were 5 bases for V and 7 bases for J; bases not matched to a gene: 6.

This CDR3 reads CASSLAGRGTEAFF. The CDR3 nucleotides are TGTGCCAGCAGCTTAGCCGGGAGGGGCACTGAAGCTTTCTTT. This sequence joins TRBV13 and TRBJ1-1; TRBD1 might be the D (5 bases). Trimming removed 1 base from V and 4 bases from J, with 10 bases in between. CDR1 is PRHDT and CDR2 is FYEKMQ in the germline V gene (reference sequence). The CDR3 runs to 14 residues. The full variable domain, completed using reference TRBV13 and TRBJ1-1, is AAGVIQSPRHLIKEKRETATLKCYPIPRHDTVYWYQQGPGQDPQFLISFYEKMQSDKGSIPDRFSAQQFSDYHSELNMSSLELGDSALYFCASSLAGRGTEAFFGQGTRLTVV.

This clone was seen just once. The chain combines TRBV7-9 with TRBJ2-1; tentative D call: TRBD2 (6 bases). V dropped 0 bases and J dropped 4 bases, with 10 bases sitting between them. The CDR3 spans 15 residues. Germline CDR1 reads SEHNR; CDR2 reads FQNEAQ (reference sequence). CDR3 bases: TGTGCCAGCAGCTTAGCGCGGGACGGATACAATGAGCAGTTCTTC. It is translated as CASSLARDGYNEQFF.

The V gene is TRBV18, the J gene TRBJ2-3; TRBD1 matches at 8 bases. This CDR3 contains 14 residues. J was trimmed by 6 bases and V by 5 bases; bases with no gene match: 7. Germline CDR1 and CDR2: KGHSH and LQKENI. The CDR3 region is CASSSRQGSDTQYF. CDR3 coding DNA: TGTGCCAGCTCATCCCGACAGGGGAGCGATACGCAGTATTTT.

The sample holds one count of this clone. The rearrangement joins TRBV4-3 to TRBJ2-6; 8 bases fit TRBD2. The length of the CDR3 is 16 residues. The V and J ends lost 3 bases and 3 bases, in that order; junction bases with no gene match: 4. In germline, CDR1 is LGHNA, CDR2 YSLEER. The CDR3 nucleotides read TGCGCCAGCAGCCACGCGGGGGGTAGTGGGGCCAACGTCCTGACTTTC. Amino acid sequence: CASSHAGGSGANVLTF.

This sequence joins TRBV11-2 and TRBJ2-1; 10 bases are a match to TRBD2. Germline-derived CDR1 and CDR2 are SGHAT and FQNNGV. Unmatched junction bases numbered 5, after V lost 0 bases and J lost 6 bases. The CDR3 loop spans 16 amino acids. The CDR3 sequence: CASSLDLASGSNEQFF. The CDR3, as DNA: TGTGCCAGCAGCTTAGATCTGGCTAGCGGGAGCAATGAGCAGTTCTTC.

J is TRBJ2-6 and V is TRBV11-2; 12 bases line up with TRBD1. J gave up 3 bases and V 8 bases, and 14 bases lay outside the gene matches. CDR3 length: 19 residues. The V gene's germline CDR1 is SGHAT and CDR2 FQNNGV. The chain's CDR3 is CASRAYGTGGAGGANVLTF. The CDR3 nucleotides are TGTGCCAGCCGCGCGTACGGGACAGGGGGCGCTGGTGGGGCCAACGTCCTGACTTTC.

The V and J genes are TRBV4-1 and TRBJ2-5; the D gene is possibly TRBD1 (6 bases). Germline-derived CDR1 and CDR2 are MGHRA and YSYEKL. V lost 3 bases, J lost 5 bases, and 16 bases lay in between. This CDR3 region has 15 residues. The CDR3 DNA sequence: TGCGCCAGCAGCCATCCAAACAGGGTTTTGGAGACCCAGTACTTC. Protein sequence: CASSHPNRVLETQYF.

Only a few counts were recorded for this clone. Here the CDR3 reads CSGSGTSGIFAYNEQFF. DNA of the CDR3: TGCAGCGGCTCCGGGACTAGCGGGATTTTCGCCTACAATGAGCAGTTCTTC. This chain connects TRBV29-1 to TRBJ2-1; TRBD2 matches at 13 bases. The junction had 11 bases not matched to a gene; V was cut back by 7 bases and J by 2 bases. The CDR3 is made up of 17 amino acids. The germline CDR1 and CDR2 sequences are SQVTM and ANQGSEA.

The chain uses TRBV2 and TRBJ1-6; D perhaps matches TRBD1 (5 bases). The V gene lost 6 bases and the J gene lost 7 bases, with 13 bases spanning the gap. The germline gives CDR1 SNHLY, CDR2 FYNNEI. The CDR3 totals 14 residues. CDR3 DNA sequence: TGTGCCAGCAGCGGGGGGAAAAAGAATTCACCCCTCCACTTT. Its translation: CASSGGKKNSPLHF.

The chain links TRBV19 to TRBJ1-5, with TRBD1 matching 8 bases. The CDR3 has 18 residues. J was trimmed by 0 bases and V by 3 bases; bases with no gene match: 10. Germline CDR1 is LNHDA and CDR2 is SQIVND (reference sequence). CDR3 region: CASSIGTGTGISNQPQHF. DNA for the CDR3: TGTGCCAGTAGTATCGGAACCGGGACAGGTATTAGCAATCAGCCCCAGCATTTT. Full variable domain (rest looked up from reference TRBV19 and TRBJ1-5): DGGITQSPKYLFRKEGQNVTLSCEQNLNHDAMYWYRQDPGQGLRLIYYSQIVNDFQKGDIAEGYSVSREKKESFPLTVTSAQKNPTAFYLCASSIGTGTGISNQPQHFGDGTRLSIL.

The rearrangement joins TRBV4-3 to TRBJ1-6; D gene unclear. Germline V gene lookup returns CDR1 LGHNA and CDR2 YSLEER. V was clipped by 1 base and J by 2 bases, with 12 bases between them. The CDR3 spans 17 residues. The CDR3 sequence: CASSQGFTRAYNSPLHF. In nucleotides, the CDR3 is TGCGCCAGCAGCCAAGGCTTCACACGGGCCTATAATTCACCCCTCCACTTT.

This sequence joins TRBV6-6 and TRBJ1-1; the D is unclear. Germline V lookup: CDR1 MNHNY, CDR2 SVGAGI (reference sequence). The CDR3 has 16 residues. V lost 7 bases and J lost 3, with 21 bases in between. The CDR3 loop reads CASIFSGEFDHTEAFF. The CDR3 nucleotides are TGTGCCAGCATTTTCTCCGGGGAATTCGATCACACTGAAGCTTTCTTT.

The chain uses TRBV27 and TRBJ1-5; D remains ambiguous. Germline CDR1 is MNHEY and CDR2 is SMNVEV (reference sequence). Trimming took off 6 bases at V and 6 bases at J, with 12 bases between the two ends. CDR3 length: 13 residues. The CDR3 DNA is TGTGCCAGCAGGTCATACGGTGGTCAGCCCCAGCATTTT. This gives the protein CASRSYGGQPQHF.

The chain uses TRBV6-1 and TRBJ2-3, with 9 bases matching TRBD1. Germline V gene lookup returns CDR1 MNHNS and CDR2 SASEGT. V was clipped by 4 bases and J by 5 bases; unmatched bases: 10. This CDR3 spans 16 amino acids. CDR3: CASSGGQGQVGDTQYF. Written as DNA, the CDR3 is TGTGCCAGCAGTGGGGGACAGGGACAAGTGGGAGATACGCAGTATTTT.

The gene calls are TRBV6-5 and TRBJ1-2; possibly TRBD1 for D (6 bases). Trimming stripped 0 bases from V and 6 bases from J, with 11 bases between. The CDR3 has 14 residues. Germline V gene data show CDR1 as MNHEY and CDR2 as SVGAGI. CDR3 region: CASSYSRTVNGYTF. For the CDR3, the DNA is TGTGCCAGCAGTTACTCAAGGACAGTTAATGGCTACACCTTC.

This chain connects TRBV6-1 to TRBJ2-1; no definite D call. This CDR3 contains 14 residues. Germline V gene lookup returns CDR1 MNHNS and CDR2 SASEGT. V was clipped by 4 bases and J by 9 bases, with 16 bases between them. This chain's CDR3 is CASSGQYPPSEQFF. In DNA, the CDR3 is TGTGCCAGCAGTGGGCAATATCCCCCCAGTGAGCAGTTCTTC.

The CDR3 sequence is CASRIGTASGNTIYF. The CDR3 region has the DNA TGTGCCAGCCGCATTGGGACAGCCTCTGGAAACACCATATATTTT. The chain links TRBV6-1 to TRBJ1-3, with 7 bases identical to TRBD1. Germline CDR1 and CDR2: MNHNS and SASEGT. This CDR3 has 15 amino acids. V shed 8 bases, J shed 0 bases, and the junction held 7 bases outside the gene matches.

The V and J genes are TRBV11-3 and TRBJ2-7; 7 bases agree with TRBD1. The CDR3 consists of 13 residues. The V gene end was trimmed by 2 bases and the J gene end by 4 bases; junction bases not matched to a gene: 2. Germline CDR1 and CDR2: SGHNT and YENEEA. The CDR3, as DNA: TGTGCCAGCAGCTTACTCAGGGGGTACGAGCAGTACTTC. It is translated as CASSLLRGYEQYF.

The CDR3 is CASSYSSGRASEQYF. CDR3 DNA sequence: TGTGCCAGCAGCTACTCTAGCGGGAGGGCCTCCGAGCAGTACTTC. The chain uses TRBV27 and TRBJ2-7; 12 bases are shared with TRBD2. CDR3 size: 15 residues. The junction had 9 bases not matched to a gene; V was cut back by 6 bases and J by 6 bases. Germline CDR1 and CDR2: MNHEY and SMNVEV (reference sequence).

The chain employs TRBV6-1 and TRBJ2-2, with TRBD2 as a possible D gene (7 bases). The CDR3 spans 16 residues. Looked up from germline, CDR1 is MNHNS and CDR2 is SASEGT. The V end lost 2 bases, the J end lost 6 bases, and 16 bases lay between the germline ends. DNA of the CDR3: TGTGCCAGCAGTGAACCGGGGGGCGCCAAGCCCGGGGAGCTGTTTTTT. Protein: CASSEPGGAKPGELFF.

The count of this clone is one. The rearrangement links TRBV30 to TRBJ1-6; 9 nucleotides match TRBD1. CDR1 is GTSNPN, CDR2 SVGIG, per germline (reference sequence). With 1 base clipped from V and 8 bases from J, the junction kept 6 bases outside the gene matches. The CDR3 totals 15 residues. The CDR3 loop is CAWSAPGQGYSPLHF. The CDR3 coding sequence is TGTGCCTGGAGTGCCCCGGGACAGGGCTATTCACCCCTCCACTTT. Combining the CDR3 with reference TRBV30 and TRBJ1-6 gives the whole variable domain SQTIHQWPATLVQPVGSPLSLECTVEGTSNPNLYWYRQAAGRGLQLLFYSVGIGQISSEVPQNLSASRPQDRQFILSSKKLLLSDSGFYLCAWSAPGQGYSPLHFGNGTRLTVT.

This clone was seen just once. V and J are TRBV10-3 and TRBJ2-5, with 8 bases fitting TRBD1. The germline V gene has CDR1 ENHRY and CDR2 SYGVKD. The length of the CDR3 is 13 residues. V lost 6 bases to trimming and J lost 4 bases; unmatched junction nucleotides: 4. CDR3 bases: TGTGCCATCAGCCCGACAGGGGCAGAGACCCAGTACTTC. Protein sequence: CAISPTGAETQYF.

This clone occurred a few times. The CDR3 DNA reads TGTGCCAGCAGTTCGACAGGGGGTTTTGAAAAACTGTTTTTT. Translating gives CASSSTGGFEKLFF. The chain joins TRBV28 to TRBJ1-4, with 9 bases fitting TRBD1. The CDR3 runs 14 residues. Germline V gives CDR1 MDHEN, CDR2 SYDVKM. Trimming at V came to 4 bases and at J to 7 bases, leaving 4 bases not matched to a gene.

This chain connects TRBV15 to TRBJ2-6, with a tentative D call TRBD2 (6 bases). Germline lookup yields CDR1 LNHNV and CDR2 YYDKDF (reference sequence). The CDR3 covers 18 residues. The ends were cut back, 0 bases at V and 2 bases at J, with 14 bases in the middle. The CDR3 bases are TGTGCCACCAGCAGAGACCCCCCGGGGGTGGCTGGGGCCAACGTCCTGACTTTC. Translation: CATSRDPPGVAGANVLTF. The full variable domain, rest sourced from reference TRBV15 and TRBJ2-6, is DAMVIQNPRYQVTQFGKPVTLSCSQTLNHNVMYWYQQKSSQAPKLLFHYYDKDFNNEADTPDNFQSRRPNTSFCFLDIRSPGLGDTAMYLCATSRDPPGVAGANVLTFGAGSRLTVL.

This chain uses TRBV7-3 with TRBJ1-2, with D uncertain. The CDR3 is made up of 17 amino acids. Germline V gene data show CDR1 as SGHTA and CDR2 as FQGTGA. Trimming shortened V by 5 bases and J by 7 bases, and 26 bases separated the two germline ends. DNA of the CDR3: TGTGCCAGCAGCCCCCCCCTTTTCCGTATATTTGCAGGTGGCTACACCTTC. This gives the protein CASSPPLFRIFAGGYTF. Variable domain in full (rest from reference TRBV7-3 and TRBJ1-2): GAGVSQTPSNKVTEKGKYVELRCDPISGHTALYWYRQSLGQGPEFLIYFQGTGAADDSGLPNDRFFAVRPEGSVSTLKIQRTERGDSAVYLCASSPPLFRIFAGGYTFGSGTRLTVV.

This rearrangement joins TRBV27 to TRBJ1-5; D possibly corresponds to TRBD1 (6 bases). The V gene's germline CDR1 is MNHEY and CDR2 SMNVEV (reference sequence). The CDR3 length is 15 residues. V gave up 3 bases and J gave up 2 bases, with 11 bases separating them. The CDR3 bases are TGTGCCAGCAGTTTTACAGGGTCGGGCAATCAGCCCCAGCATTTT. Protein sequence: CASSFTGSGNQPQHF.

This clone has a handful of counts. The V and J genes are TRBV7-3 and TRBJ2-3; 9 bases agree with TRBD2. Germline V gene sequence: CDR1 SGHTA, CDR2 FQGTGA. V lost 5 bases, J lost 8 bases, and 14 bases stayed unmatched. The CDR3 extends over 16 amino acids. CDR3 in amino acids: CASSVGRGGVKGTQYF. The CDR3, as DNA: TGTGCCAGCAGCGTCGGGCGGGGGGGCGTTAAGGGTACGCAGTATTTT.

The chain has TRBV28 and TRBJ1-2, with no clear D. The V gene's germline CDR1 is MDHEN and CDR2 SYDVKM. V was cut by 2 bases and J by 8 bases, with 15 bases left in between. The CDR3 spans 14 residues. Here the CDR3 DNA reads TGTGCCAGCAGTTTACGGGCGGAGGCGGGCGGCTACACCTTC. This encodes CASSLRAEAGGYTF.